This record looks at one T cell receptor (beta chain) sequence and its context. Its antigen is currently unknown. Sequencing used immunoSEQ multiplex PCR; TCRdb keeps in-frame clones, though not all of them. The sample lists about 340,000 clones, about 94% seen once, with roughly 6% in the top ten. These data belong to a study of brain T cells in children with intractable seizures. As to time point: blood from clinic visit 5 months post-surgery; TSC patient then seizure free. The sequenced cases were selected for having the highest brain T cell transcript signatures. Pre-surgery treatment included at least one anti-epileptic drug. Study conclusions and caveats: Viral specificity was inferred only from CDR3 similarity; HCMV serostatus was unknown. Clones missing pre-surgery may reflect undersampling of that blood sample.

V was shortened by 8 bases and J by 1 base, with 11 bases between the two germline ends. This CDR3 has 13 amino acids. Germline V CDR1 and CDR2: MNHEY, SVGAGI. The chain is built from TRBV6-5 and TRBJ1-1; D is unclear. The TCR comes from a boy under two years old with tuberous sclerosis and intractable seizures. The sequenced sample was peripheral blood, obtained approximately 5 months after surgery. CDR3 sequence reads: CASSSVWNTEAFF. In DNA, the CDR3 is TGTGCCAGCTCGAGTGTATGGAACACTGAAGCTTTCTTT.